Sequencing of this TCR beta chain was carried out in a study of blood T cell repertoires in COVID-19. About the research overall: Italy, Spain and the United States were the sources of the convalescent and acute COVID-19 samples. T cells, B-cell-depleted T cells, or PBMCs provided the cDNA or gDNA that served as material.

Per the original data handling: Reference gene primer amplification in the assay estimated nucleated cell counts. Sequenced by immunoSEQ multiplex PCR; TCRdb stores in-frame clones only, minus some. V, J and clone size reflect that table, while D and trimming were determined from the DNA. The sample holds about 140,000 clones, roughly 80% seen once. CDR3 length equals 13 residues. The germline V and J ends were trimmed by 0 bases and 4 bases, with 7 bases remaining between them. Germline V gene sequence: CDR1 SGHDT, CDR2 YYEEEE. Material for sequencing was peripheral blood. This TCR derives from a human donor in a cohort sampled during active COVID-19. The rearrangement joins TRBV5-6 to TRBJ2-5; possibly TRBD2 for D (5 bases). Here the CDR3 reads CASSLGRRETQYF. The CDR3 coding sequence is TGTGCCAGCAGCTTGGGGAGGCGAGAGACCCAGTACTTC.